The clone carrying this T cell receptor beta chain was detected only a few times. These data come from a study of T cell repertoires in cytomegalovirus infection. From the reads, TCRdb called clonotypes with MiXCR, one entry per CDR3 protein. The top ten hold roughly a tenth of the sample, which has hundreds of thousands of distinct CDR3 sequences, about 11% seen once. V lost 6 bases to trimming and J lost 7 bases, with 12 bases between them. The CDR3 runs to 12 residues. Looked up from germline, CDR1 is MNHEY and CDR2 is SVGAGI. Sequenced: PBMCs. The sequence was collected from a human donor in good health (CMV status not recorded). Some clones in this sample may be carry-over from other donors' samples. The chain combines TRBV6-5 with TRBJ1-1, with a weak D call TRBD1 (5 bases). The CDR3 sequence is CASRPSGGEAFF. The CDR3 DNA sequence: TGTGCCAGCAGGCCGTCCGGGGGTGAAGCTTTCTTT.